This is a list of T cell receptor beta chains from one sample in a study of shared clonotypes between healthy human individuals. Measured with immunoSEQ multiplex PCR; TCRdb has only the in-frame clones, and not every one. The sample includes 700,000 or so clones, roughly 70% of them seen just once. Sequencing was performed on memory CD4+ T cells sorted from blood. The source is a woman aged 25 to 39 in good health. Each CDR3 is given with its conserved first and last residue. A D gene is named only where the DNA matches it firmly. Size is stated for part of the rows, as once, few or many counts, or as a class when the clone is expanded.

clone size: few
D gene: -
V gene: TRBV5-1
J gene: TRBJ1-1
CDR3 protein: CASSLSAVNTEAFF
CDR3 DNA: TGCGCCAGCAGCCTGAGTGCAGTAAACACTGAAGCTTTCTTT

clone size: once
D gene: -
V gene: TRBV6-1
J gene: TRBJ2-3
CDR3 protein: CASRLSVTDTQYF
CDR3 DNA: TGTGCCAGCAGACTCTCCGTTACAGATACGCAGTATTTT

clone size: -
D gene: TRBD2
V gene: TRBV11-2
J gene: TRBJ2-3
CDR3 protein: CASSLGAAAGEEDTQYF
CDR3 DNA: TGTGCCAGCAGCTTAGGGGCTGCAGCGGGAGAGGAAGATACGCAGTATTTT

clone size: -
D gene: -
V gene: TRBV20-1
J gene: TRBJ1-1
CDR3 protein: CSDKEGPLSRF
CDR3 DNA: TGCAGCGATAAGGAGGGACCTCTCAGCCGATTT

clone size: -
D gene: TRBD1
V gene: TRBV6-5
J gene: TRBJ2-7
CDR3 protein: CASRYRDRGESTYF
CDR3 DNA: TGTGCCAGCAGGTACCGGGACAGAGGGGAGTCTACCTACTTC

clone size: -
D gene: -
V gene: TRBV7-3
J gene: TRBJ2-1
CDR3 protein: CASSLLGLSSSYNEQFF
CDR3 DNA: TGTGCCAGCAGCTTATTGGGACTCTCGAGCTCCTACAATGAGCAGTTCTTC

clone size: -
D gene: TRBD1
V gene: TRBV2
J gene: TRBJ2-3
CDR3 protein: CASDRGSDTQYF
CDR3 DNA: TGTGCCAGCGACAGGGGTTCGGATACGCAGTATTTT

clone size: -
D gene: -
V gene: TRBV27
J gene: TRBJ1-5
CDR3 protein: CASRSVPRGFNSNQPQHF
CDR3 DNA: TGTGCCAGCAGATCGGTACCCAGGGGTTTTAATAGCAATCAGCCCCAGCATTTT

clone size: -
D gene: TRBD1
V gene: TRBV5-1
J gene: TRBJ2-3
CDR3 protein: CASSVGQEGTDTQYF
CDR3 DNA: TGCGCCAGCAGCGTTGGACAGGAGGGCACAGATACGCAGTATTTT

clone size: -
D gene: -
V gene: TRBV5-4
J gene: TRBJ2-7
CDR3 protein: CASSAKTGAYEQYF
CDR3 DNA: TGTGCCAGCAGCGCAAAGACGGGGGCCTACGAGCAGTACTTC